The clone carrying this TCR beta chain has just a few counts. What it binds is unknown. At the Johns Hopkins FTIC core, DNA taken from cultured CD4+ T cells was sequenced by way of the Oncomine TCR Beta short-read assay. TCRdb redid the calling of the PCR reads with MiXCR, one entry per CDR3 protein. The table has about 13,000 distinct CDR3 sequences, roughly 29% seen once. This entry is derived from a study of vaccination and CD4 T cells after COVID-19. Turning to the study itself: Controls used CEFX viral epitopes (positive), HIV-1 Nef peptides (negative), or no peptide.

Treatment denoted: roughly ten-day PBMC culture with coronavirus spike peptide pools or control peptides (ViraFEST assay). CDR1 is LNHDA, CDR2 SQIVND, per germline (reference sequence). This CDR3 contains 14 residues. V was shortened by 2 bases and J by 0 bases, with 8 bases between the two germline ends. The receptor was isolated from a human donor who received a COVID-19 vaccine. V is TRBV19 and J is TRBJ2-7; perhaps TRBD1 as D (6 bases). The source material was CD4+ T cells from blood, cultured in vitro, sampled before SARS-CoV-2 vaccination. The CDR3 spells CASSISGVSYEQYF. The CDR3 DNA follows: TGTGCCAGTAGTATATCAGGGGTCTCCTACGAGCAGTACTTC.